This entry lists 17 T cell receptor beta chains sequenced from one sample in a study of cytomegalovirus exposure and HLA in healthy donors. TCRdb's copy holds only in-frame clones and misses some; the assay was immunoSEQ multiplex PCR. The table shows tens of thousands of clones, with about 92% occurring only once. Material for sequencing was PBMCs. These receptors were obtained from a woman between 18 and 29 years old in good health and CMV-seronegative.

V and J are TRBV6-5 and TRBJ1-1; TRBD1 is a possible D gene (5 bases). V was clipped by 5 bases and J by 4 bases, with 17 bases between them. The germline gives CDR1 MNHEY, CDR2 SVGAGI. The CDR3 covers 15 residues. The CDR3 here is CASSIQIRASTEAFF. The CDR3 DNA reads TGTGCCAGCAGTATACAGATCAGGGCTTCCACTGAAGCTTTCTTT.

DNA of the CDR3: TGTGCCAGCTCACCTCCGAACCGGGACTTCTCCTACGAGCAGTACTTC. This codes for CASSPPNRDFSYEQYF. V usage is TRBV18 and J usage is TRBJ2-7, with D possibly being TRBD2 (6 bases). V lost 3 bases to trimming and J lost 0 bases, with 15 bases between them. Germline V lookup: CDR1 KGHSH, CDR2 LQKENI. The CDR3 consists of 16 residues.

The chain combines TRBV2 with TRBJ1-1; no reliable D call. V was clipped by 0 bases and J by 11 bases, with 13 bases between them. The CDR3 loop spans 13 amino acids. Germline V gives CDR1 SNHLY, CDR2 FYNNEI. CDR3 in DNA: TGTGCCAGCAGTGAAGCGGCGATGCAGAGGGCTTTCTTT. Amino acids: CASSEAAMQRAFF.

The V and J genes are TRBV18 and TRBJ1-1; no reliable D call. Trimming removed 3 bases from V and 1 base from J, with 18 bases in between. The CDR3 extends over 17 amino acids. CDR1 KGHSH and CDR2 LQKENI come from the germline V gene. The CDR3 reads CASSPEATWAGNTEAFF. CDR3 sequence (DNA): TGTGCCAGCTCACCGGAGGCGACGTGGGCCGGGAACACTGAAGCTTTCTTT.

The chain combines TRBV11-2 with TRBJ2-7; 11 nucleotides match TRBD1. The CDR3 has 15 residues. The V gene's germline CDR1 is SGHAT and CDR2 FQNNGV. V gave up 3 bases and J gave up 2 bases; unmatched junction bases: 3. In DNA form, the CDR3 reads TGTGCCAGCAGCTTGGACAGGGGGCTCCCCTACGAGCAGTACGTC. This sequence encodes CASSLDRGLPYEQYV.

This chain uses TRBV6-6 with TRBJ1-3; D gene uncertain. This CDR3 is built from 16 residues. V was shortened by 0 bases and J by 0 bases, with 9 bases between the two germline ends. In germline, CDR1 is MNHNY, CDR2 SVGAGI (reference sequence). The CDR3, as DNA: TGTGCCAGCAGTTACTCGACACGAGACTCTGGAAACACCATATATTTT. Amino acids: CASSYSTRDSGNTIYF.

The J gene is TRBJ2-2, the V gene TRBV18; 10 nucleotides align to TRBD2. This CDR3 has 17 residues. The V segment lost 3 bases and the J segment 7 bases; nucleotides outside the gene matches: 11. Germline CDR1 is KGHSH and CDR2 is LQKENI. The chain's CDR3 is CASSPTSGRAGSGELFF. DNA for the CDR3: TGTGCCAGCTCACCGACCAGCGGGAGGGCCGGAAGCGGGGAGCTGTTTTTT. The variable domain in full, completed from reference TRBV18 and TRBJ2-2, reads NAGVMQNPRHLVRRRGQEARLRCSPMKGHSHVYWYRQLPEEGLKFMVYLQKENIIDESGMPKERFSAEFPKEGPSILRIQQVVRGDSAAYFCASSPTSGRAGSGELFFGEGSRLTVL.

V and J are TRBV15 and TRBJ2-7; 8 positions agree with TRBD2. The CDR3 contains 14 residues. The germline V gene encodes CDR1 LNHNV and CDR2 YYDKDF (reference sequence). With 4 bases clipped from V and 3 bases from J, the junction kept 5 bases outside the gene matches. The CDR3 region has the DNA TGTGCCACCAGCAAAACCGGGACTAGCTACGAGCAGTACGTC. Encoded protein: CATSKTGTSYEQYV.

This CDR3 reads CASSPTQGGSYNEQFF. DNA for the CDR3: TGTGCCAGCAGCCCAACACAGGGGGGGTCCTACAATGAGCAGTTCTTC. The genes are TRBV7-3 and TRBJ2-1, with a possible D match to TRBD1 (8 bases). Germline-derived CDR1 and CDR2 are SGHTA and FQGTGA. With 5 bases removed from V and 1 base from J, the gap between germline ends came to 15 bases. The CDR3 consists of 16 residues.

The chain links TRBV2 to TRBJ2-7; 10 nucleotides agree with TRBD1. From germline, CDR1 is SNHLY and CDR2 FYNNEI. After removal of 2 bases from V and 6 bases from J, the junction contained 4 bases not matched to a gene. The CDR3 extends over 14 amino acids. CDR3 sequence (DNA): TGTGCCAGCAGTGAACTGGGACAGGGGTTCGAGCAGTACGTC. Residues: CASSELGQGFEQYV.

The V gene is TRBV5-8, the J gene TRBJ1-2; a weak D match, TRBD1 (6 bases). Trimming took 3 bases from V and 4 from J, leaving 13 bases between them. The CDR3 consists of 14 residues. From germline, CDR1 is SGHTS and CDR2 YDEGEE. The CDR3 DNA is TGTGCCAGCAGCTCACAGGGAATTGGCTATGGCTACACCTTC. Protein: CASSSQGIGYGYTF.

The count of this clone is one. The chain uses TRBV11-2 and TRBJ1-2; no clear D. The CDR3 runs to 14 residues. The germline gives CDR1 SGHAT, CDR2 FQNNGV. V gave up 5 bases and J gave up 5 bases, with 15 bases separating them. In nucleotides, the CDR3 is TGTGCCAGCAGCCTGAACACGGGTCGGTATGGCTACACCTTC. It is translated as CASSLNTGRYGYTF.

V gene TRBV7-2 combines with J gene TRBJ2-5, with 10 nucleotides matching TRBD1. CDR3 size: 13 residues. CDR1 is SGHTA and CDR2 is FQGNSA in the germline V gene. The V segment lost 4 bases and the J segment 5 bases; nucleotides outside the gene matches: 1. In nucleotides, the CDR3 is TGTGCCAGCAGCTCGACAGGGGGCGAGACCCAGTACTTC. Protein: CASSSTGGETQYF.

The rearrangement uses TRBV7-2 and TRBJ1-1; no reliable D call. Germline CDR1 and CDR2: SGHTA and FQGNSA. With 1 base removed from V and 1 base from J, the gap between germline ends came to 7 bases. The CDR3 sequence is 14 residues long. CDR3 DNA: TGTGCCAGCAGCTTAGGCAGCGGGAACACTGAAGCTTTCTTT. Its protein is CASSLGSGNTEAFF.

Here the CDR3 DNA reads TGTGCCAGCAGCCAAGAACCTAGCGGGGGTCTTTACAATGAGCAGTTCTTC. Its translation is CASSQEPSGGLYNEQFF. The genes are TRBV4-2 and TRBJ2-1, with 10 bases fitting TRBD2. CDR3 length equals 17 residues. The V segment lost 0 bases and the J segment 4 bases; nucleotides outside the gene matches: 6. CDR1 LGHNA and CDR2 YNFKEQ come from the germline V gene.

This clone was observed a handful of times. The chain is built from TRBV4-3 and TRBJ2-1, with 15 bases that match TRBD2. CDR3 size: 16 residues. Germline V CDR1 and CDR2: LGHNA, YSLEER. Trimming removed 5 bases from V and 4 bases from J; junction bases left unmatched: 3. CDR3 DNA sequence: TGCGCCAGCAGCAGGACTAGCGGGGGGGAATACAATGAGCAGTTCTTC. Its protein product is CASSRTSGGEYNEQFF.

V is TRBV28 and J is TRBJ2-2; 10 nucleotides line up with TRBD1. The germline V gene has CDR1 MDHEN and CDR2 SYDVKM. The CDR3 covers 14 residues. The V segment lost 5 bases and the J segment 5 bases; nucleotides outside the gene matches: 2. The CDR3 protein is CASSGTGVTGELFF. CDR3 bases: TGTGCCAGCAGTGGGACAGGGGTTACCGGGGAGCTGTTTTTT.